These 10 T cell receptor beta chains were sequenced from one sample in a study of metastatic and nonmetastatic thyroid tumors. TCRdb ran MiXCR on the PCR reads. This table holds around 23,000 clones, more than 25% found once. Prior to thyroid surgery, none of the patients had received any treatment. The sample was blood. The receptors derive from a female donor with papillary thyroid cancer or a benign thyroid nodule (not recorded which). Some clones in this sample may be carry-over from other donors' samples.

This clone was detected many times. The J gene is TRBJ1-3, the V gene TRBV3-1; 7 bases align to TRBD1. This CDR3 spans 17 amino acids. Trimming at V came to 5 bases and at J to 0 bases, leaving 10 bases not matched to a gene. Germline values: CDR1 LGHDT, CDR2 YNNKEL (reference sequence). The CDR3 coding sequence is TGTGCCAGCAGCACCACGGACAGGCTTACCTCTGGAAACACCATATATTTT. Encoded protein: CASSTTDRLTSGNTIYF.

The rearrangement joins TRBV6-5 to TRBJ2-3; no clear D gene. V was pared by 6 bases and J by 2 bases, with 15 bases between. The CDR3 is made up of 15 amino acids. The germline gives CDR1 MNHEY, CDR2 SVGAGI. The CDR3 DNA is TGTGCCAGCAGCTTAGATGGGGTGAACACAGATACGCAGTATTTT. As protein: CASSLDGVNTDTQYF.

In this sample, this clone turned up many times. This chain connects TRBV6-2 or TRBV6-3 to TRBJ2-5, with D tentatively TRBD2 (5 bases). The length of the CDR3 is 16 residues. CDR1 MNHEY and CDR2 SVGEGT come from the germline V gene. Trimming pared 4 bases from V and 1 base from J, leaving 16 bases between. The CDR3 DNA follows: TGTGCCAGCAGTTCCGGACTTTCAACGATCCAAGAGACCCAGTACTTC. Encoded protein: CASSSGLSTIQETQYF.

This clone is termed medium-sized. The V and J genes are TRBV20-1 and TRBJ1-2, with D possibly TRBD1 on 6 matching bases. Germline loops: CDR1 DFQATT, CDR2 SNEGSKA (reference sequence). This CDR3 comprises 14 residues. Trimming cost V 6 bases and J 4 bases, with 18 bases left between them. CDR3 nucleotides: TGCAGTGCGCCCGTAGGGGGGCGCTTCTATGGCTACACCTTC. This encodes CSAPVGGRFYGYTF.

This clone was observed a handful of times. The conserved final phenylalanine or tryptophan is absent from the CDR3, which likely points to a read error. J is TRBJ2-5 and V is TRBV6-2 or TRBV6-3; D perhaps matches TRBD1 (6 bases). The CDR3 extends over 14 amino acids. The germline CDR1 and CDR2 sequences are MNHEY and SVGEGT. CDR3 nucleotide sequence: TGTCCCAGCACCATAACAGGGTTCCAAGAGAACCAGTACTTG. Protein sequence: CPSTITGFQENQYL.

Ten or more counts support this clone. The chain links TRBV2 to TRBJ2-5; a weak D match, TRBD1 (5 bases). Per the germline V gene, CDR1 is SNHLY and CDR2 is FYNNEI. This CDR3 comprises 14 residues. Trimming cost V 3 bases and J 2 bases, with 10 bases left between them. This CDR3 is CASSDQGRQETQYF. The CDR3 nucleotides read TGTGCCAGCAGTGACCAGGGAAGGCAAGAGACCCAGTACTTC.

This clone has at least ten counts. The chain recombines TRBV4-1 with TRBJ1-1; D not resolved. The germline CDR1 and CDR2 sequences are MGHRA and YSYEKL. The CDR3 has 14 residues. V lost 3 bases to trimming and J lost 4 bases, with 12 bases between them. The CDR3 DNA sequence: TGCGCCAGCAGCCAGCTTGGCCGGGTCACTGAAGCTTTCTTT. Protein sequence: CASSQLGRVTEAFF.

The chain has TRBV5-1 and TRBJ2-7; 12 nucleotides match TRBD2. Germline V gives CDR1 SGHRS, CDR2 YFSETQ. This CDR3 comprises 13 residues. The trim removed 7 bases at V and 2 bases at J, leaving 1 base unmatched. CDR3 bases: TGCGCCAGCTCTAGCGGGAGGGCCTACGAGCAGTACTTC. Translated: CASSSGRAYEQYF.

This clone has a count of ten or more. The DNA of the CDR3 is TGTGCCAGCCGAAGGACAGGGCGCGAGCAGTACTTC. Translated: CASRRTGREQYF. This chain connects TRBV6-1 to TRBJ2-7; 8 bases fit TRBD1. This CDR3 is 12 amino acids long. With V trimmed by 8 bases and J by 6 bases, 6 bases remained unmatched. Germline CDR1 MNHNS, CDR2 SASEGT.

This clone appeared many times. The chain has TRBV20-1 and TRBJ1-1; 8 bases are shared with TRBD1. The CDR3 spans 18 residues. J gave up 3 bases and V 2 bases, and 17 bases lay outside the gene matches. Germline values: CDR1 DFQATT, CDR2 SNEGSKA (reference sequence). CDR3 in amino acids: CSARPLYWGETGDTEAFF. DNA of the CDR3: TGCAGTGCTAGACCACTATATTGGGGCGAGACAGGGGACACTGAAGCTTTCTTT.